This TCR beta chain was recovered during a study of cytotoxic CD8 clonotypes in ibrutinib-treated CLL. Overall study findings and caveats: Public clonotypes were rare and shrank or held steady on treatment.

A note on this clone: What it binds is unknown.

Libraries of TCR beta were made from 1.5 to 2 micrograms of genomic DNA that came from cryopreserved PBMCs. TCRdb's table, derived via immunoSEQ multiplex PCR, lists solely in-frame clones and lacks some. The sample records some 300,000 clones, just under 80% being singletons. V lost 1 base and J lost 7; bases outside the gene matches: 12. There are 18 residues in the CDR3. Germline CDR1 and CDR2: SGHTA and FQGNSA. Sequenced material: PBMCs, taken before ibrutinib treatment. The receptor was derived from a human donor with chronic lymphocytic leukemia. The chain is built from TRBV7-2 and TRBJ2-7; 14 bases are shared with TRBD2. DNA of the CDR3: TGTGCCAGCAGCTTAGTGTTGGGACTAGCGGGAGAAAGAGGGGAGCAGTACTTC. Encoded protein: CASSLVLGLAGERGEQYF.